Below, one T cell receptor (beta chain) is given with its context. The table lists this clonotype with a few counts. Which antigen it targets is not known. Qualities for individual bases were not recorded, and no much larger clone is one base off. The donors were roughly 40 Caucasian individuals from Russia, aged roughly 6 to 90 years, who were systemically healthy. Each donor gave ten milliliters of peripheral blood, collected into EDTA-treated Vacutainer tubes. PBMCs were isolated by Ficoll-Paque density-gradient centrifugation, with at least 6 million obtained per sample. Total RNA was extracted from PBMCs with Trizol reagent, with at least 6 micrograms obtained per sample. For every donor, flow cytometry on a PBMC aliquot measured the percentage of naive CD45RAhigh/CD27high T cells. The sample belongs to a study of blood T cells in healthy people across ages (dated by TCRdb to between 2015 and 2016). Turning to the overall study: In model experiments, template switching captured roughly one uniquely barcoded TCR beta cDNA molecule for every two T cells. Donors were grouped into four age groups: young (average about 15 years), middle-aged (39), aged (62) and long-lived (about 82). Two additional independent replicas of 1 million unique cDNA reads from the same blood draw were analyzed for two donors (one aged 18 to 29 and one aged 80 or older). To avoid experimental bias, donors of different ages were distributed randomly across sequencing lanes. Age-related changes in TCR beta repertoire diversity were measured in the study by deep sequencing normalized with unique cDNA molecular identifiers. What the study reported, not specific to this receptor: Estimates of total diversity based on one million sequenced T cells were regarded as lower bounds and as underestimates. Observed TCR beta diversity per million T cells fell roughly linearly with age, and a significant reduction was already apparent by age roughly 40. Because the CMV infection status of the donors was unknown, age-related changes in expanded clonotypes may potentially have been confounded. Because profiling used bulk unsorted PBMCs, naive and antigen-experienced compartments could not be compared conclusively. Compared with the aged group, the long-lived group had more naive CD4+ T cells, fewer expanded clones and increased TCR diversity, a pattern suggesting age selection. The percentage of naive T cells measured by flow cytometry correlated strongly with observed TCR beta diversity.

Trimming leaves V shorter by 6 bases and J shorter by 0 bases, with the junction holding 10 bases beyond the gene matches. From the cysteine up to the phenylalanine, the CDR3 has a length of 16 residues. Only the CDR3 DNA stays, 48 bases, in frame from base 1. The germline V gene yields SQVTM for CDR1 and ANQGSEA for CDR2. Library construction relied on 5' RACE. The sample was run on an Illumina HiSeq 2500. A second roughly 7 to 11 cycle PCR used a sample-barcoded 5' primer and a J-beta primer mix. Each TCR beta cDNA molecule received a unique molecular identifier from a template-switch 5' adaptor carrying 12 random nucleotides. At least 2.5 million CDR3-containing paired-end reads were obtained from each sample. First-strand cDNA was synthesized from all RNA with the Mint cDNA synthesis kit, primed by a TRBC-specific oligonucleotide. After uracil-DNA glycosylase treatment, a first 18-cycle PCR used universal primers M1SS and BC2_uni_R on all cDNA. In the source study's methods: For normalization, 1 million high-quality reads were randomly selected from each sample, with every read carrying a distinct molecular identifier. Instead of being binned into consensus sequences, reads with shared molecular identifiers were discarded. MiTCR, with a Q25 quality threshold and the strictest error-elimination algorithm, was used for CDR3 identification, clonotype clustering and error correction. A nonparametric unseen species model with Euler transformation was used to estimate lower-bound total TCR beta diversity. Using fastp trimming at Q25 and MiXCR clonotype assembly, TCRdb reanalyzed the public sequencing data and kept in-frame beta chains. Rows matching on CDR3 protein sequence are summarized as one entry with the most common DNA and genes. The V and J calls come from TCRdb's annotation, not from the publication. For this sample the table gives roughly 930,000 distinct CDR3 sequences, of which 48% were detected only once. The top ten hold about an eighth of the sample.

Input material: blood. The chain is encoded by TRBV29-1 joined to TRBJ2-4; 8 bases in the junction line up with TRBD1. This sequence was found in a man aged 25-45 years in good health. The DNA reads TGCAGCGTCGGGGTGACAGGGGAACTAGCCAAAAACATTCAGTACTTC. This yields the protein CSVGVTGELAKNIQYF.